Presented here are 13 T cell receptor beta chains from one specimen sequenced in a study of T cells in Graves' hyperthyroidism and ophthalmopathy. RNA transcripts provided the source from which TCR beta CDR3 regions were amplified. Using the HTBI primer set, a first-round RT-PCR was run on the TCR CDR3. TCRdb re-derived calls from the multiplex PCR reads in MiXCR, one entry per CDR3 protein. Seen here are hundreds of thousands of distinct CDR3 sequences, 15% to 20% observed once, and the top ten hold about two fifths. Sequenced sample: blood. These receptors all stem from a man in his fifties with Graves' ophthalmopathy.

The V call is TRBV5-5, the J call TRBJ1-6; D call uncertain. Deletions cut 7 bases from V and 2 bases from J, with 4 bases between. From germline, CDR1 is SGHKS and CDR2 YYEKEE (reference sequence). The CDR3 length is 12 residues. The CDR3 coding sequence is TGTGCCAGCGGGACCTATAATTCACCCCTCCACTTT. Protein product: CASGTYNSPLHF.

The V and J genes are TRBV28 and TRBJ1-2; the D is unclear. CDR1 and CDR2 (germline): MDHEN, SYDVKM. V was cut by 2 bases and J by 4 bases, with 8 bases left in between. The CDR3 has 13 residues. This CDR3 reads CASSLKEFYGYTF. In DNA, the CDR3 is TGTGCCAGCAGTTTAAAGGAATTCTATGGCTACACCTTC.

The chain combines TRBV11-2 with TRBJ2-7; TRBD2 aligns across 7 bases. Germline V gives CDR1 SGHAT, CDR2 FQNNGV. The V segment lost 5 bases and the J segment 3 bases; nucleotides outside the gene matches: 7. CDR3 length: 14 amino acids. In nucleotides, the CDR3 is TGTGCCAGCAGCCCAACATGGGGGGGCTACGAGCAGTACTTC. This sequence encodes CASSPTWGGYEQYF.

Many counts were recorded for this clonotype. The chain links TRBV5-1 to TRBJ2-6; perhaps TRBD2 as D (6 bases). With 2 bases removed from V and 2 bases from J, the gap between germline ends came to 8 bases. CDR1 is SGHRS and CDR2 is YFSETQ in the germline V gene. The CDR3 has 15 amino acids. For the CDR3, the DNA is TGCGCCAGCAGCTTCGGCGGGGCTGGGGCCAACGTCCTGACTTTC. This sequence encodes CASSFGGAGANVLTF.

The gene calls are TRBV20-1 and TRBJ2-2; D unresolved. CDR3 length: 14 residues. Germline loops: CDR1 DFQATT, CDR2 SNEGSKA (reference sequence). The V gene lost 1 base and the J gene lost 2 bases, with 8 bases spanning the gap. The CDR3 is CSARVQINTGELFF. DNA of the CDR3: TGCAGTGCTAGAGTACAGATTAACACCGGGGAGCTGTTTTTT.

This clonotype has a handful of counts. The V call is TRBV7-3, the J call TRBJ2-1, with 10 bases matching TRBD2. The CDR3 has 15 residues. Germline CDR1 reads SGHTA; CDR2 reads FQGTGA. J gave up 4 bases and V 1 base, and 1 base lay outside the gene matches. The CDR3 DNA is TGTGCCAGCAGCTTAAAAGCGGGAGGGTACAATGAGCAGTTCTTC. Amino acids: CASSLKAGGYNEQFF. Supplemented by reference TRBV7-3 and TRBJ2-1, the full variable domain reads GAGVSQTPSNKVTEKGKYVELRCDPISGHTALYWYRQSLGQGPEFLIYFQGTGAADDSGLPNDRFFAVRPEGSVSTLKIQRTERGDSAVYLCASSLKAGGYNEQFFGPGTRLTVL.

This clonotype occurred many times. This CDR3 reads CASSFGHREETQYF. In DNA form, the CDR3 reads TGCGCCAGCAGCTTCGGCCACAGGGAAGAGACCCAGTACTTC. This sequence joins TRBV5-1 and TRBJ2-5; perhaps TRBD1 as D (6 bases). Trimming left V 2 bases short and J 3 bases short, with 11 bases between. The germline V gene has CDR1 SGHRS and CDR2 YFSETQ. The CDR3 is made up of 14 amino acids.

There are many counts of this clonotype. CDR3 sequence: CASSLGGYGYTF. Written as DNA, the CDR3 is TGTGCCAGCAGCTTGGGGGGCTATGGCTACACCTTC. This chain connects TRBV5-6 to TRBJ1-2, with D unresolved. V lost 0 bases and J 4 bases, leaving 4 bases between the germline ends. The CDR3 covers 12 residues. Germline V gene sequence: CDR1 SGHDT, CDR2 YYEEEE.

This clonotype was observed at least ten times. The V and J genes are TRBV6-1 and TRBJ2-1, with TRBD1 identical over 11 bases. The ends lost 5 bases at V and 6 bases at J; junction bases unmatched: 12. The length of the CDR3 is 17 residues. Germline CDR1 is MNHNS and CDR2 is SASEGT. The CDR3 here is CASSYAFRDRGGNEQFF. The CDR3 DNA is TGTGCCAGCAGTTACGCCTTCCGGGACAGGGGGGGCAATGAGCAGTTCTTC.

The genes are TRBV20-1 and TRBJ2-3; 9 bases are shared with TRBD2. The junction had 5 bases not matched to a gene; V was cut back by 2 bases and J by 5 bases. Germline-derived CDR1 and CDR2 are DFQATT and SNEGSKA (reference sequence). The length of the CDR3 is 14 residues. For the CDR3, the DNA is TGCAGTGCTAGACTAGCGGGACTTGGAGATACGCAGTATTTT. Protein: CSARLAGLGDTQYF.

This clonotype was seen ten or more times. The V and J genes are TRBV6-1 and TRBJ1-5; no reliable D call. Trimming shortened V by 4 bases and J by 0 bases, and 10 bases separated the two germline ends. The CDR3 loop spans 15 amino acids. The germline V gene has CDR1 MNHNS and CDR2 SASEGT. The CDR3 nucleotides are TGTGCCAGCAGTGTAATAGACTCTAGCAATCAGCCCCAGCATTTT. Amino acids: CASSVIDSSNQPQHF.

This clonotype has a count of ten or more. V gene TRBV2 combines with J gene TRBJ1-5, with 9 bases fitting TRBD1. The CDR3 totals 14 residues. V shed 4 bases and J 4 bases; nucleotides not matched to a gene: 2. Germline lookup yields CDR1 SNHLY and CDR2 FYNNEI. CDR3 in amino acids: CASSVGQGNQPQHF. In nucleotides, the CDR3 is TGTGCCAGCAGTGTTGGACAGGGGAATCAGCCCCAGCATTTT. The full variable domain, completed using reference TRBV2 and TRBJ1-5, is EPEVTQTPSHQVTQMGQEVILRCVPISNHLYFYWYRQILGQKVEFLVSFYNNEISEKSEIFDDQFSVERPDGSNFTLKIRSTKLEDSAMYFCASSVGQGNQPQHFGDGTRLSIL.

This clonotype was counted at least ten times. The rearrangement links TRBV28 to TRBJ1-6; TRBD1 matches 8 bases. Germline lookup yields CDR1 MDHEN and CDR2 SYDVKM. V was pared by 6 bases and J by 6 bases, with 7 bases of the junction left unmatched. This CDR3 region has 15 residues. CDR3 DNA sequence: TGTGCCAGCAGACCTGGACAGGGCCTTAATTCACCCCTCCACTTT. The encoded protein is CASRPGQGLNSPLHF.